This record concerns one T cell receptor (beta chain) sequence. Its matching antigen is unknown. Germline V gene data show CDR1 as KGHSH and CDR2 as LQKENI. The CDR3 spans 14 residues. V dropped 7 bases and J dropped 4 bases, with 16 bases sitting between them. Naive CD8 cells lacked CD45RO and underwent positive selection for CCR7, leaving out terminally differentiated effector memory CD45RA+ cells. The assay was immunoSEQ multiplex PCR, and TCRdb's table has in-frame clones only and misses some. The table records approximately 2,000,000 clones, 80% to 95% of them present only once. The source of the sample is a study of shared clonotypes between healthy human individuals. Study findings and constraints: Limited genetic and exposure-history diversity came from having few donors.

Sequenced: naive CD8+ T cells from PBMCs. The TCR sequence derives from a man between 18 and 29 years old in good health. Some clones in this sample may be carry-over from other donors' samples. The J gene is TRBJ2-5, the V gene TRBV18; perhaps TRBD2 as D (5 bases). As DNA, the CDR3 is TGTGCCAGCTGCTTCCAGGAGGTCGGAGAGACCCAGTACTTC. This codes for CASCFQEVGETQYF.